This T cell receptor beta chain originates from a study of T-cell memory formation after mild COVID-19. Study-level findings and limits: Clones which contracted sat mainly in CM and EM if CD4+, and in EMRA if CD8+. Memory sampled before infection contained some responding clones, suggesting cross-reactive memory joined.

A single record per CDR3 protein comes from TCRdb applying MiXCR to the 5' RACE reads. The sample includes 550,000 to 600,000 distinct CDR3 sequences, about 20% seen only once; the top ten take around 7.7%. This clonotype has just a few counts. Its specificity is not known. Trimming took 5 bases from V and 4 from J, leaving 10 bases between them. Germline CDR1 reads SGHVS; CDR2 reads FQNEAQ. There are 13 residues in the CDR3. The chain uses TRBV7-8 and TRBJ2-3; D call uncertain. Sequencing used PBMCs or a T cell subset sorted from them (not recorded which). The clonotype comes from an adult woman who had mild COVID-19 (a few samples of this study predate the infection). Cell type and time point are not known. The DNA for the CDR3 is TGTGCCAGCAGCGCTCGGGCTGCAGATACGCAGTATTTT. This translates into CASSARAADTQYF.